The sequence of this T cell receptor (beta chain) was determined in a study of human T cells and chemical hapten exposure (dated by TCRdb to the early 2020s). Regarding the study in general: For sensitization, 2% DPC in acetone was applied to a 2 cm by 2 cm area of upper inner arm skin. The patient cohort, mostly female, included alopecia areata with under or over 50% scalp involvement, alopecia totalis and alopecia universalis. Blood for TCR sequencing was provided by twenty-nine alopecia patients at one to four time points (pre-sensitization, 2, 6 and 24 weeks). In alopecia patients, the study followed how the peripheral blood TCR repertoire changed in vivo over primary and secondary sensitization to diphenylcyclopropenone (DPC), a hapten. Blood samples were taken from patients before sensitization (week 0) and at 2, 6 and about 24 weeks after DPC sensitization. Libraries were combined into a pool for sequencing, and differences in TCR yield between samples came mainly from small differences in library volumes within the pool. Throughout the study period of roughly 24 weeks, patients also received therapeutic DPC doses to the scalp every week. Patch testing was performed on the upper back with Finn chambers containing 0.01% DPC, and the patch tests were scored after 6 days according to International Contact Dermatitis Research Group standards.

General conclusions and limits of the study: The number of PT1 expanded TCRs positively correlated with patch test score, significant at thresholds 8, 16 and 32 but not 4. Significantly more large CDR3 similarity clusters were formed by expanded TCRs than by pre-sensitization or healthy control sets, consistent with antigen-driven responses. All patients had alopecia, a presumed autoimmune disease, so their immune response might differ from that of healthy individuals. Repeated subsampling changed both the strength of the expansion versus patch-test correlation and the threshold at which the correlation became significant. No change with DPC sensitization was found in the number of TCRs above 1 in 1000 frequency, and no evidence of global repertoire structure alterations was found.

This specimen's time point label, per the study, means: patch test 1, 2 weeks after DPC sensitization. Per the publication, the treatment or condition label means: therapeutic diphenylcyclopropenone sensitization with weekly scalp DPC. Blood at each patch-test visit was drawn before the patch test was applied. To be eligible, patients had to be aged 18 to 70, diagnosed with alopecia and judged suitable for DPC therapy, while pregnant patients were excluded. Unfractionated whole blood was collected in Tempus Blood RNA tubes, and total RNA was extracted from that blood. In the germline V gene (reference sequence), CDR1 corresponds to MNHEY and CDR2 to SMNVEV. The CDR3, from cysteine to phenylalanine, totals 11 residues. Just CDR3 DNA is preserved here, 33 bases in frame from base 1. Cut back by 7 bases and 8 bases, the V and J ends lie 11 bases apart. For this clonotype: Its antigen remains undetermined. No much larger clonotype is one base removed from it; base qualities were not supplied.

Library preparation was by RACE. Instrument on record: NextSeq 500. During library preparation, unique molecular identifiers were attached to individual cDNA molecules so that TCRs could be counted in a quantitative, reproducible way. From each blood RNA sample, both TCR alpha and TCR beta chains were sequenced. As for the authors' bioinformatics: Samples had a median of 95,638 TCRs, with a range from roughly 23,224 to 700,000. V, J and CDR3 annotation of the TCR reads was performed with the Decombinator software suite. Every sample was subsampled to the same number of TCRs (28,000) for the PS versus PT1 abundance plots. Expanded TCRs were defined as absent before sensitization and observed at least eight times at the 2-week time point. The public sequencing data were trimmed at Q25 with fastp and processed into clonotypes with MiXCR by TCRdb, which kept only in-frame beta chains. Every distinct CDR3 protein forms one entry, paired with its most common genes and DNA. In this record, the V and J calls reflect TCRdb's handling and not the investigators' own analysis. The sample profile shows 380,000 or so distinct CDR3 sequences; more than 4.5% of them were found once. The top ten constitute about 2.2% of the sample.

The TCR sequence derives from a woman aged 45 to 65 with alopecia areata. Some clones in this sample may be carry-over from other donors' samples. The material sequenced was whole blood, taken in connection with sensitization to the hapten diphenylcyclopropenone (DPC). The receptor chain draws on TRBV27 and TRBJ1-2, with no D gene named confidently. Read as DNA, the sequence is TGTGCCAGCATTGGGAGAGGGGGCTACACCTTC. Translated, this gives CASIGRGGYTF.